The 3 T cell receptor beta chains in this list originate from one sample, sequenced in a study of CD8+ T cells in alopecia areata. As the sequencing template, cDNA was produced by extracting RNA and reverse transcribing it. Sequencing was performed with immunoSEQ multiplex PCR; in TCRdb, only in-frame clones are kept and a portion is missing. The table lists hundreds of thousands of clones, 50% to 70% of them singletons, with 0.45% in the top ten. This specimen consisted of CD4+ T cells sorted from blood, obtained at week 0. These receptors were taken from a human donor with alopecia areata.

As to this clone: The same CDR3 arises from other DNA sequences in this sample as well. CDR3 protein: CASSEYGGFTDTQYF. The CDR3 DNA is TGTGCCAGCAGTGAATACGGCGGGTTCACAGATACGCAGTATTTT. The V gene is TRBV25-1, the J gene TRBJ2-3; TRBD2 is a possible D gene (5 bases). V was shortened by 0 bases and J by 2 bases, with 9 bases between the two germline ends. CDR1 and CDR2 from the germline V gene are MGHDK and SYGVNS. The CDR3 has 15 amino acids. The full variable domain, with the rest looked up from reference TRBV25-1 and TRBJ2-3, is EADIYQTPRYLVIGTGKKITLECSQTMGHDKMYWYQQDPGMELHLIHYSYGVNSTEKGDLSSESTVSRIRTEHFPLTLESARPSHTSQYLCASSEYGGFTDTQYFGPGTRLTVL.

The chain combines TRBV9 with TRBJ2-5; D assignment may be TRBD1 or TRBD2 (5 bases each). V lost 3 bases and J lost 4, with 16 bases in between. CDR3 size: 15 residues. CDR1 SGDLS and CDR2 YYNGEE come from the germline V gene. The CDR3 region has the DNA TGTGCCAGCAGCGAGGCCCCCCGAGGGACAGAGACCCAGTACTTC. It yields the protein CASSEAPRGTETQYF.

This clone was counted only a few times. V gene TRBV29-1 combines with J gene TRBJ2-1, with D unresolved. The V end lost 3 bases, the J end lost 4 bases, and 4 bases lay between the germline ends. CDR3 size: 11 residues. CDR1 is SQVTM, CDR2 ANQGSEA, per germline. Written as DNA, the CDR3 is TGCAGCGTTGATACGTACAATGAGCAGTTCTTC. As protein: CSVDTYNEQFF.